The 25 T cell receptor beta chains given below trace back to one sample, sequenced in a study of T-cell memory formation after mild COVID-19. TCRdb recomputed calls from the 5' RACE reads with MiXCR, one row per CDR3 protein. The sample holds around 440,000 distinct CDR3 sequences; 15% to 20% are singletons and the top ten take 12%. Sequencing was carried out using PBMCs or a T cell subset sorted from them (not recorded which). Every receptor here comes from an adult woman who had mild COVID-19 (a few samples of this study predate the infection). Cell type and time point are not known.

The chain links TRBV3-1 to TRBJ1-1; D possibly corresponds to TRBD1 (5 bases). Looked up from germline, CDR1 is LGHDT and CDR2 is YNNKEL (reference sequence). V was shortened by 4 bases and J by 5 bases, with 14 bases between the two germline ends. The CDR3 extends over 14 amino acids. The CDR3 loop is CASSPNRGRTEAFF. As DNA, the CDR3 is TGTGCCAGCAGCCCAAATCGGGGGAGGACTGAAGCTTTCTTT. The variable domain in full, completed from reference TRBV3-1 and TRBJ1-1, reads DTAVSQTPKYLVTQMGNDKSIKCEQNLGHDTMYWYKQDSKKFLKIMFSYNNKELIINETVPNRFSPKSPDKAHLNLHINSLELGDSAVYFCASSPNRGRTEAFFGQGTRLTVV.

This clonotype came up a few times. This chain links TRBV7-6 with TRBJ2-5; D is unclear. CDR3 length equals 17 residues. CDR1 is SGHVS and CDR2 is FNYEAQ in the germline V gene. With 1 base removed from V and 4 bases from J, the gap between germline ends came to 19 bases. CDR3 nucleotide sequence: TGTGCCAGCAGCTTAGATATTACCGGACCGAACAGAGAGACCCAGTACTTC. Its translation is CASSLDITGPNRETQYF.

This clonotype was picked up a small number of times. The chain joins TRBV5-1 to TRBJ2-7, with a possible D match to TRBD2 (7 bases). Germline V gene data show CDR1 as SGHRS and CDR2 as YFSETQ. The CDR3 contains 13 residues. V was clipped by 4 bases and J by 2 bases, with 10 bases between them. The CDR3 loop is CASSGGATYEQYF. CDR3 bases: TGCGCCAGCAGCGGGGGGGCTACCTACGAGCAGTACTTC.

This clonotype was observed a few times. The V and J genes are TRBV7-9 and TRBJ2-2; D is unclear. The length of the CDR3 is 16 residues. With 4 bases removed from V and 0 bases from J, the gap between germline ends came to 12 bases. From germline, CDR1 is SEHNR and CDR2 FQNEAQ (reference sequence). CDR3 nucleotide sequence: TGTGCCAGCAGCTCACTGACATTCGCGAACACCGGGGAGCTGTTTTTT. Its protein product is CASSSLTFANTGELFF. Full variable domain (rest looked up from reference TRBV7-9 and TRBJ2-2): DTGVSQNPRHKITKRGQNVTFRCDPISEHNRLYWYRQTLGQGPEFLTYFQNEAQLEKSRLLSDRFSAERPKGSFSTLEIQRTEQGDSAMYLCASSSLTFANTGELFFGEGSRLTVL.

The sample holds a few counts of this clonotype. Here the CDR3 reads CSARSPIGDGYTF. In DNA, the CDR3 is TGCAGTGCTAGATCCCCGATAGGGGACGGCTACACCTTC. The rearrangement links TRBV20-1 to TRBJ1-2; D possibly corresponds to TRBD1 (5 bases). V was clipped by 2 bases and J by 8 bases, with 15 bases between them. Germline-derived CDR1 and CDR2 are DFQATT and SNEGSKA (reference sequence). This CDR3 comprises 13 residues.

The genes are TRBV20-1 and TRBJ2-1; tentatively, D is TRBD2 (5 bases). V shed 3 bases and J shed 4 bases, with 19 bases lying between them. This CDR3 spans 16 amino acids. Germline-derived CDR1 and CDR2 are DFQATT and SNEGSKA (reference sequence). The CDR3 nucleotides read TGCAGTGCTAGCACCCCGGGGAGCGGTAATTACAATGAGCAGTTCTTC. Translated, it gives CSASTPGSGNYNEQFF.

V gene TRBV10-3 combines with J gene TRBJ2-3; 12 bases map to TRBD2. There are 13 residues in the CDR3. CDR1 ENHRY and CDR2 SYGVKD come from the germline V gene. With V trimmed by 10 bases and J by 4 bases, 3 bases remained unmatched. The DNA of the CDR3 is TGTGCCACTAGACTAGCGGGAGCAGATACGCAGTATTTT. It specifies CATRLAGADTQYF.

The rearrangement joins TRBV5-1 to TRBJ1-1, with 7 bases fitting TRBD1. Looked up from germline, CDR1 is SGHRS and CDR2 is YFSETQ. V gave up 0 bases and J gave up 8 bases; unmatched junction bases: 7. The CDR3 totals 14 residues. CDR3 protein: CASSLANPGGEAFF. The CDR3 DNA reads as TGCGCCAGCAGCTTGGCCAACCCAGGGGGAGAAGCTTTCTTT.

This clonotype appeared a few times. The V call is TRBV5-1, the J call TRBJ2-3; 9 bases align to TRBD2. Germline V gene sequence: CDR1 SGHRS, CDR2 YFSETQ. The CDR3 has 17 amino acids. With V trimmed by 0 bases and J by 0 bases, 5 bases remained unmatched. CDR3 region: CASSLGTSASSTDTQYF. The CDR3 DNA reads as TGCGCCAGCAGCTTGGGGACTAGCGCATCTAGCACAGATACGCAGTATTTT.

There are a few counts of this clonotype. This rearrangement joins TRBV12-3 or TRBV12-4 to TRBJ2-7; D is unclear. The CDR3 covers 13 residues. V was cut by 4 bases and J by 4 bases, with 11 bases left in between. The CDR3 DNA reads as TGTGCCAGCAGTTCCTTGGACGGGTACGAGCAGTACTTC. It encodes CASSSLDGYEQYF.

The chain carries TRBV10-3 and TRBJ1-2; TRBD1 matches 10 bases. Germline CDR1 reads ENHRY; CDR2 reads SYGVKD. The CDR3 sequence is 12 residues long. Germline trimming cut 8 bases from V and 8 bases from J; bases unmatched to any gene: 5. The DNA for the CDR3 is TGTGCCATCGGAGGGACAGGGGACGGCTACACCTTC. It specifies CAIGGTGDGYTF.

This clonotype was counted a few times. The J gene is TRBJ1-2, the V gene TRBV12-3 or TRBV12-4; the D gene is possibly TRBD1 (5 bases). The V gene lost 3 bases and the J gene lost 8 bases, with 10 bases spanning the gap. CDR3 size: 12 residues. The CDR3 loop is CASSFGAGGYTF. CDR3 nucleotides: TGTGCCAGCAGTTTCGGGGCGGGAGGCTACACCTTC.

V and J are TRBV5-1 and TRBJ1-2; TRBD1 agrees at 10 bases. Germline values: CDR1 SGHRS, CDR2 YFSETQ. CDR3 length equals 17 residues. Trimming took 4 bases from V and 3 from J; bases not matched to a gene: 12. In nucleotides, the CDR3 is TGCGCCAGCAGCATGGGACAGGGGCTGCTGCTAGACTATGGCTACACCTTC. Amino acids: CASSMGQGLLLDYGYTF.

The chain is built from TRBV2 and TRBJ1-2; no reliable D call. CDR3 length: 13 amino acids. CDR1 SNHLY and CDR2 FYNNEI come from the germline V gene. V was trimmed by 4 bases and J by 7 bases, leaving 13 bases between them. The CDR3 sequence is CASSVDGLGGYTF. The DNA of the CDR3 is TGTGCCAGCAGTGTGGACGGGCTGGGTGGCTACACCTTC.

This clonotype has at least ten counts. The chain links TRBV6-5 to TRBJ2-7, with 9 bases lining up with TRBD2. The germline CDR1 and CDR2 sequences are MNHEY and SVGAGI. J gave up 3 bases and V 5 bases, and 8 bases lay outside the gene matches. The CDR3 covers 15 residues. The CDR3 nucleotides are TGTGCCAGCAGTGCGGTCGGGACTAGCATCTACGAGCAGTACTTC. Its translation: CASSAVGTSIYEQYF.

V is TRBV7-2 and J is TRBJ2-1; unclear D gene. CDR1 and CDR2 (germline): SGHTA, FQGNSA. The CDR3 runs to 17 residues. The V gene lost 8 bases and the J gene lost 0 bases, with 20 bases spanning the gap. The CDR3 reads CASVPLGGYSSYNEQFF. Written as DNA, the CDR3 is TGTGCCAGCGTCCCCCTGGGTGGGTACAGCTCCTACAATGAGCAGTTCTTC.

The rearrangement links TRBV19 to TRBJ1-1, with 8 positions matching TRBD1. Germline V gene sequence: CDR1 LNHDA, CDR2 SQIVND (reference sequence). V trimming: 3 bases; J trimming: 0 bases; junction bases outside the gene matches: 9. This CDR3 is built from 17 residues. CDR3 sequence: CASSIGQGSFVNTEAFF. The DNA of the CDR3 is TGTGCCAGTAGTATCGGACAGGGTTCCTTTGTGAACACTGAAGCTTTCTTT.

This clonotype occurred a few times. The chain couples TRBV11-3 to TRBJ2-1; a weak D match, TRBD2 (6 bases). Germline CDR1 is SGHNT and CDR2 is YENEEA. V lost 3 bases to trimming and J lost 8 bases, with 11 bases between them. This CDR3 has 13 residues. CDR3: CASSLEQRDEQFF. In DNA, the CDR3 is TGTGCCAGCAGCTTGGAGCAGCGGGATGAGCAGTTCTTC.

The chain links TRBV7-2 to TRBJ2-2; D may be TRBD1 (5 bases). V was shortened by 1 base and J by 7 bases, with 10 bases between the two germline ends. Looked up from germline, CDR1 is SGHTA and CDR2 is FQGNSA. The CDR3 contains 14 residues. CDR3 amino acids: CASSLDRLIGELFF. The CDR3 nucleotides read TGTGCCAGCAGCTTAGACAGGTTAATCGGGGAGCTGTTTTTT.

The chain has TRBV9 and TRBJ1-2; TRBD1 matches at 7 bases. CDR1 is SGDLS, CDR2 YYNGEE, per germline. CDR3 length: 15 residues. V shed 0 bases, J shed 3 bases, and the junction held 5 bases outside the gene matches. The CDR3 loop is CASSVVGQGDYGYTF. CDR3 nucleotides: TGTGCCAGCAGCGTAGTAGGGCAGGGGGACTATGGCTACACCTTC. Using reference TRBV9 and TRBJ1-2 for the parts outside the CDR3, the full variable domain is DSGVTQTPKHLITATGQRVTLRCSPRSGDLSVYWYQQSLDQGLQFLIQYYNGEERAKGNILERFSAQQFPDLHSELNLSSLELGDSALYFCASSVVGQGDYGYTFGSGTRLTVV.

This clonotype was picked up a small number of times. The gene calls are TRBV19 and TRBJ2-7; no clear D gene. V was trimmed by 8 bases and J by 5 bases, leaving 10 bases between them. Germline assignment: CDR1 LNHDA and CDR2 SQIVND (reference sequence). The CDR3 sequence is 11 residues long. The CDR3 sequence: CASRGINEQYF. The DNA of the CDR3 is TGTGCCAGTCGAGGAATAAACGAGCAGTACTTC.

The V gene is TRBV7-9, the J gene TRBJ2-1, with D possibly TRBD2 on 5 matching bases. CDR3 length: 12 amino acids. Germline values: CDR1 SEHNR, CDR2 FQNEAQ (reference sequence). V was cut by 7 bases and J by 6 bases, with 10 bases left in between. CDR3 coding DNA: TGTGCCAGCATCGGGGTTTCCAATGAGCAGTTCTTC. It specifies CASIGVSNEQFF.

This clonotype has more than one count but fewer than ten. The rearrangement uses TRBV20-1 and TRBJ1-1; D is unclear. The CDR3 is made up of 13 amino acids. Looked up from germline, CDR1 is DFQATT and CDR2 is SNEGSKA (reference sequence). V gave up 0 bases and J gave up 7 bases, with 12 bases separating them. The CDR3 loop reads CSARDRKSNEAFF. The CDR3, as DNA: TGCAGTGCTAGAGATCGTAAGTCTAATGAAGCTTTCTTT.

This clonotype was counted between two and nine times. This rearrangement joins TRBV4-2 to TRBJ2-1, with 9 bases fitting TRBD2. CDR3 size: 16 residues. V trimming: 0 bases; J trimming: 8 bases; junction bases outside the gene matches: 8. Germline V CDR1 and CDR2: LGHNA, YNFKEQ. CDR3: CASSQEGAGGPYEQFF. The CDR3 bases are TGTGCCAGCAGCCAAGAGGGGGCGGGGGGGCCGTATGAGCAGTTCTTC.

This clonotype came up once. This chain connects TRBV30 to TRBJ2-3, with TRBD1 matching 12 bases. J was trimmed by 6 bases and V by 0 bases; bases with no gene match: 7. Germline V gives CDR1 GTSNPN, CDR2 SVGIG (reference sequence). There are 16 residues in the CDR3. The CDR3 spells CAWSVRGQGARDTQYF. Written as DNA, the CDR3 is TGTGCCTGGAGTGTACGGGGACAGGGGGCGCGGGATACGCAGTATTTT.